This T cell receptor (beta chain) was recovered during a study of T cell clonotyping in hematopoietic cell transplantation. Study-wide findings and caveats: Few recipient clonotypes overlapped donors; over 95% were de novo at given depth. Pathologically expanded recipient clonotypes increased progressively from day 30 to day 180 as diversity fell.

Time point specified: recipient sample about 28 days before transplant, after cytoreduction. To note about this clone: Its antigen is unidentified.

The method was immunoSEQ multiplex PCR; TCRdb's version includes in-frame clones alone and lacks a portion of them. The table includes about 36,000 clones, about 95% detected once. The sample was peripheral blood mononuclear cells, taken before stem cell transplant. The receptor was isolated from a man aged 40-49 years with chronic myeloid leukemia. Some clones in this sample may be carry-over from other donors' samples.

The chain's CDR3 is CASTERPLDGYTF. CDR3 DNA sequence: TGTGCCAGCACCGAACGCCCCTTGGATGGCTACACCTTC. V usage is TRBV2 and J usage is TRBJ1-2; no clear D. Between the trimmed V and J ends, which lost 7 bases and 6 bases, there was a span of 15 bases. The CDR3 loop spans 13 amino acids. CDR1 is SNHLY, CDR2 FYNNEI, per germline.